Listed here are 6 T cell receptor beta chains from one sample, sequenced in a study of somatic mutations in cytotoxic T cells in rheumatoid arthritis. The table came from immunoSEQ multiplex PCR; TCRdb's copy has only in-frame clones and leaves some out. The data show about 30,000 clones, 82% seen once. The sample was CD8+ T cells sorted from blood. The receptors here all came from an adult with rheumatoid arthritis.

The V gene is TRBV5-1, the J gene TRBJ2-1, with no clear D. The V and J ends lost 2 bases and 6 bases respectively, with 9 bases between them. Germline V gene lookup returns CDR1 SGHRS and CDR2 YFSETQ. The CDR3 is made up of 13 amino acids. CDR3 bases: TGCGCCAGCAGCTTTAATAAGGGCAATGAGCAGTTCTTC. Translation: CASSFNKGNEQFF. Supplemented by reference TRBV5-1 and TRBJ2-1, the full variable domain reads KAGVTQTPRYLIKTRGQQVTLSCSPISGHRSVSWYQQTPGQGLQFLFEYFSETQRNKGNFPGRFSGRQFSNSRSEMNVSTLELGDSALYLCASSFNKGNEQFFGPGTRLTVL.

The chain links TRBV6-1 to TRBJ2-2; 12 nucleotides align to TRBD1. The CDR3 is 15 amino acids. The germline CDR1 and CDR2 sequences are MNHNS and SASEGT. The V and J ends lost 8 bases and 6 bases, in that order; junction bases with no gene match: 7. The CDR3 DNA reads TGTGCCAGCGCCCCCGGGACAGGGGGCTCCGGGGAGCTGTTTTTT. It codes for CASAPGTGGSGELFF.

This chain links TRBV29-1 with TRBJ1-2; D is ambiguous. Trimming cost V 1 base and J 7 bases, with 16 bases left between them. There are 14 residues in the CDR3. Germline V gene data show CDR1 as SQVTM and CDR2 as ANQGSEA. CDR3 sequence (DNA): TGCAGCGTTGAAGCCCGACGGGTTCAAAGTGGCTACACCTTC. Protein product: CSVEARRVQSGYTF.

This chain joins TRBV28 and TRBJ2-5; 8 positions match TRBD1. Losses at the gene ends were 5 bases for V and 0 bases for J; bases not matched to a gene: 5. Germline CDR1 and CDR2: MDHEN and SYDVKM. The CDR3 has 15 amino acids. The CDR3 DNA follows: TGTGCCAGCAGTGCTGGGACAGGCCACCAAGAGACCCAGTACTTC. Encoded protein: CASSAGTGHQETQYF.

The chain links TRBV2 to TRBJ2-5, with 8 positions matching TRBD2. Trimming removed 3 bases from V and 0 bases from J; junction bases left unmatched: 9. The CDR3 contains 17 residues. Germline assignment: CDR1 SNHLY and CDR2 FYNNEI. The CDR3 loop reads CASSDSLLAVYQETQYF. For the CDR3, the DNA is TGTGCCAGCAGTGACTCCCTACTAGCGGTGTACCAAGAGACCCAGTACTTC. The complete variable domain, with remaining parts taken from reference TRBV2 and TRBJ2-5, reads EPEVTQTPSHQVTQMGQEVILRCVPISNHLYFYWYRQILGQKVEFLVSFYNNEISEKSEIFDDQFSVERPDGSNFTLKIRSTKLEDSAMYFCASSDSLLAVYQETQYFGPGTRLLVL.

CDR3 sequence: CASSGDSRKKLFF. As DNA, the CDR3 is TGTGCCAGCAGCGGGGACTCGAGGAAAAAACTGTTTTTT. The chain recombines TRBV9 with TRBJ1-4, with D possibly being TRBD1 (5 bases). CDR1 SGDLS and CDR2 YYNGEE come from the germline V gene. V shed 3 bases and J shed 9 bases, with 12 bases lying between them. The CDR3 covers 13 residues.